The sequence of this T cell receptor beta chain was determined in a study of CD8 T cells in ankylosing spondylitis. Broader study findings: Past studies reported some motif variants in reactive arthritis synovial fluid and blood. Among TCR beta sequences, a motif of eight highly homologous variants appeared characteristic of ankylosing spondylitis blood. With a CD8+ phenotype, disease-linked clones were relatively rare in peripheral blood. Reportedly, disease-linked clones are significantly enriched in ankylosing spondylitis patients' matched synovial fluid.

Making use of molecular barcodes, quantitative 5'-RACE generated TCR beta libraries. TCRdb itself ran the 5' RACE reads through MiXCR, one entry per CDR3 protein. The table includes 470,000 or so distinct CDR3 sequences, 25% to 30% detected once. Remarks on this clonotype: Its specificity is unknown.

V lost 4 bases and J lost 3; bases outside the gene matches: 13. From germline, CDR1 is SQVTM and CDR2 ANQGSEA. The length of the CDR3 is 17 residues. The sequencing sample was made of blood, either unsorted or a sorted T cell fraction (not recorded which). This receptor was obtained from a male donor with ankylosing spondylitis. The J gene is TRBJ2-3, the V gene TRBV29-1, with 10 bases aligning to TRBD2. CDR3 in DNA: TGCAGCGTTGCTTGGGGCGGCCTAGCGGGAGAAACAGATACGCAGTATTTT. Its translation is CSVAWGGLAGETDTQYF.